These 25 T cell receptor beta chains came from one sample sequenced in a study of blood T cell repertoires in COVID-19. Generated by immunoSEQ multiplex PCR, the TCRdb table keeps only in-frame clones and is missing some. The sample has around 700,000 clones; 85% to 90% are singletons. Material: peripheral blood. Every receptor here comes from a woman aged 18-35 years with acute or convalescent COVID-19.

This rearrangement joins TRBV5-1 to TRBJ2-2; 7 bases map to TRBD2. The ends lost 0 bases at V and 5 bases at J; junction bases unmatched: 4. CDR3 length equals 15 residues. The germline V gene has CDR1 SGHRS and CDR2 YFSETQ. The CDR3 here is CASSLELAVTGELFF. The CDR3, as DNA: TGCGCCAGCAGCTTGGAGCTAGCGGTAACCGGGGAGCTGTTTTTT.

The chain has TRBV12-5 and TRBJ1-1; D call uncertain. The germline CDR1 and CDR2 sequences are LGHNT and FRNRAP. V lost 0 bases, J lost 3 bases, and 8 bases lay in between. This CDR3 is built from 14 residues. Here the CDR3 DNA reads TGTGCTAGTGGTTTGGTACCGGGTTACACTGAAGCTTTCTTT. Its protein is CASGLVPGYTEAFF. The variable domain in full, with the rest retrieved from reference TRBV12-5 and TRBJ1-1, is DARVTQTPRHKVTEMGQEVTMRCQPILGHNTVFWYRQTMMQGLELLAYFRNRAPLDDSGMPKDRFSAEMPDATLATLKIQPSEPRDSAVYFCASGLVPGYTEAFFGQGTRLTVV.

The chain is built from TRBV10-3 and TRBJ1-2; no reliable D call. Germline V gene data show CDR1 as ENHRY and CDR2 as SYGVKD. The ends were cut back, 9 bases at V and 0 bases at J, with 8 bases in the middle. This CDR3 has 12 amino acids. The CDR3, as DNA: TGTGCCATACTCGGGGCTAACTATGGCTACACCTTC. Protein sequence: CAILGANYGYTF.

The chain carries TRBV19 and TRBJ1-1; 8 bases are a match to TRBD1. This CDR3 spans 16 amino acids. V was clipped by 3 bases and J by 5 bases; unmatched bases: 11. The V gene's germline CDR1 is LNHDA and CDR2 SQIVND (reference sequence). For the CDR3, the DNA is TGTGCCAGTAGTATGAGGGAACAGGGGGTCTCGACTGAAGCTTTCTTT. Translation gives CASSMREQGVSTEAFF.

The chain combines TRBV19 with TRBJ1-1; 8 nucleotides match TRBD1. The CDR3 is 15 residues long. The trim removed 3 bases at V and 1 base at J, leaving 4 bases unmatched. CDR1 is LNHDA and CDR2 is SQIVND in the germline V gene (reference sequence). This chain's CDR3 is CASSIRTGGNTEAFF. The CDR3 DNA reads TGTGCCAGTAGTATCCGAACAGGGGGGAACACTGAAGCTTTCTTT. The full variable domain, in which reference TRBV19 and TRBJ1-1 provide the parts outside the CDR3, is DGGITQSPKYLFRKEGQNVTLSCEQNLNHDAMYWYRQDPGQGLRLIYYSQIVNDFQKGDIAEGYSVSREKKESFPLTVTSAQKNPTAFYLCASSIRTGGNTEAFFGQGTRLTVV.

This chain links TRBV10-3 with TRBJ1-1, with 7 bases identical to TRBD1. The CDR3 has 13 residues. Germline V gene sequence: CDR1 ENHRY, CDR2 SYGVKD. Trimming at V came to 10 bases and at J to 2 bases, leaving 7 bases not matched to a gene. CDR3 coding DNA: TGTGCCACCAGGGGGGGACTTAACACTGAAGCTTTCTTT. This encodes CATRGGLNTEAFF.

This clone was seen just once. The chain has TRBV19 and TRBJ1-1, with D hard to call. The CDR3 contains 16 residues. V was cut by 6 bases and J by 5 bases, with 22 bases left in between. In germline, CDR1 is LNHDA, CDR2 SQIVND (reference sequence). As DNA, the CDR3 is TGTGCCAGTAGGGCCCCCCATGGAGATATCCGGACTGAAGCTTTCTTT. Translated, it gives CASRAPHGDIRTEAFF.

CDR3 coding DNA: TGTGCCAGCAGCTTAGTTCCAGGGTTCATGAACACTGAAGCTTTCTTT. It encodes CASSLVPGFMNTEAFF. The V and J genes are TRBV11-1 and TRBJ1-1; maybe TRBD1 (5 bases). Germline assignment: CDR1 SGHAT and CDR2 FQDESV (reference sequence). The ends were cut back, 1 base at V and 0 bases at J, with 12 bases in the middle. This CDR3 spans 16 amino acids.

The V and J genes are TRBV13 and TRBJ1-5; the D is unclear. This CDR3 contains 14 residues. V lost 2 bases and J 3 bases, leaving 8 bases between the germline ends. Per germline, CDR1 PRHDT and CDR2 FYEKMQ (reference sequence). In DNA, the CDR3 is TGTGCCAGCAGCTTACCCGGGATCAATCAGCCCCAGCATTTT. This gives the protein CASSLPGINQPQHF.

The count of this clone is one. The genes are TRBV27 and TRBJ2-7; 8 nucleotides match TRBD1. The germline gives CDR1 MNHEY, CDR2 SMNVEV (reference sequence). The CDR3 totals 14 residues. The V and J ends lost 5 bases and 7 bases, in that order; junction bases with no gene match: 10. As DNA, the CDR3 is TGTGCCAGCAGTCTCGGACAGGGAAAGTTTGAGCAGTACTTC. This sequence encodes CASSLGQGKFEQYF.

The chain carries TRBV3-1 (or the pseudogene TRBV3-2) and TRBJ1-3; 7 nucleotides align to TRBD1. There are 15 residues in the CDR3. V trimming: 3 bases; J trimming: 4 bases; junction bases outside the gene matches: 6. CDR1 and CDR2 from the germline V gene are LGHDT and YNNKEL (reference sequence). The CDR3 sequence is CASSHDRVRGNTIYF. Written as DNA, the CDR3 is TGTGCCAGCAGCCATGACAGGGTGCGGGGAAACACCATATATTTT.

The chain couples TRBV6-5 to TRBJ1-2; perhaps TRBD1 as D (5 bases). V lost 4 bases and J lost 4, with 19 bases in between. The CDR3 has 16 amino acids. Per germline, CDR1 MNHEY and CDR2 SVGAGI. The DNA of the CDR3 is TGTGCCAGCAGTTTGATCTCGGGGGGACTCAGCTATGGCTACACCTTC. Its protein product is CASSLISGGLSYGYTF.

This clone was picked up one time. Other nucleotide sequences in the sample specify the same CDR3. The chain combines TRBV27 with TRBJ2-7, with D possibly being TRBD2 (6 bases). Germline V gene data show CDR1 as MNHEY and CDR2 as SMNVEV (reference sequence). The V and J ends lost 3 bases and 0 bases respectively, with 9 bases between them. The CDR3 has 14 residues. The CDR3 nucleotides are TGTGCCAGCAGTTTTGCGGGGCCCTCCTACGAGCAGTACTTC. Its protein is CASSFAGPSYEQYF.

The CDR3 DNA reads as TGCACCAGCAGCCCCCCTTGGACAGGGAATACCACTGAAGCTTTCTTT. The encoded protein is CTSSPPWTGNTTEAFF. The rearrangement links TRBV1 to TRBJ1-1; TRBD1 was called by the table and not checked on the DNA. TRBV1 is designated a pseudogene. The CDR3 is 16 residues long.

The chain links TRBV27 to TRBJ1-2; D is uncertain. Trimming removed 2 bases at V and 2 bases at J, with 15 bases between. CDR1 is MNHEY and CDR2 is SMNVEV in the germline V gene (reference sequence). This CDR3 is 16 amino acids long. Written as DNA, the CDR3 is TGTGCCAGCAGTTTACGGTCCGGGAGCCGCAACTATGGCTACACCTTC. Its protein is CASSLRSGSRNYGYTF.

The chain recombines TRBV6-4 with TRBJ2-3, with 7 bases that match TRBD1. This CDR3 spans 14 amino acids. V shed 5 bases, J shed 2 bases, and the junction held 4 bases outside the gene matches. Germline V CDR1 and CDR2: MRHNA, SNTAGT. The CDR3 protein is CASSYRGSTDTQYF. CDR3 bases: TGTGCCAGCAGTTACAGGGGATCCACAGATACGCAGTATTTT.

The V gene is TRBV6-5, the J gene TRBJ1-1; perhaps TRBD1 as D (5 bases). CDR1 is MNHEY and CDR2 is SVGAGI in the germline V gene. The V and J ends lost 5 bases and 0 bases respectively, with 13 bases between them. The CDR3 sequence is 15 residues long. The CDR3 reads CASSPVRGMNTEAFF. CDR3 nucleotide sequence: TGTGCCAGCAGTCCCGTTAGGGGCATGAACACTGAAGCTTTCTTT.

CDR3 in amino acids: CASSYEGQGASWNEQFF. For the CDR3, the DNA is TGTGCCAGCAGCTACGAGGGACAGGGGGCGTCTTGGAATGAGCAGTTCTTC. The chain couples TRBV7-6 to TRBJ2-1; 12 positions agree with TRBD1. Germline-derived CDR1 and CDR2 are SGHVS and FNYEAQ. The ends lost 4 bases at V and 7 bases at J; junction bases unmatched: 11. This CDR3 has 17 residues.

This clone appeared once. Other nucleotide sequences from this sample produce the same CDR3. This chain connects TRBV19 to TRBJ2-7; tentatively, D is TRBD1 (6 bases). Germline CDR1 LNHDA, CDR2 SQIVND (reference sequence). The CDR3 runs to 13 residues. The germline V and J ends were trimmed by 5 bases and 4 bases, with 12 bases remaining between them. The DNA of the CDR3 is TGTGCCAGTAGTGGTCAGGGGAGATACGAGCAGTACTTC. Residues: CASSGQGRYEQYF.

The chain recombines TRBV4-3 with TRBJ1-1, with D perhaps TRBD1 (5 bases). V was shortened by 5 bases and J by 3 bases, with 13 bases between the two germline ends. CDR1 is LGHNA and CDR2 is YSLEER in the germline V gene. The CDR3 contains 14 residues. The CDR3: CASSLRGLDTEAFF. CDR3 bases: TGCGCCAGCAGCTTACGGGGACTAGACACTGAAGCTTTCTTT.

This chain's CDR3 is CATRGPGGLHF. Here the CDR3 DNA reads TGTGCCACCCGAGGGCCGGGAGGCCTCCACTTT. V usage is TRBV10-3 and J usage is TRBJ1-6; D is uncertain. Trimming shortened V by 10 bases and J by 15 bases, and 16 bases separated the two germline ends. Germline lookup yields CDR1 ENHRY and CDR2 SYGVKD. This CDR3 region has 11 residues.

V gene TRBV27 combines with J gene TRBJ1-3; 8 nucleotides align to TRBD1. The CDR3 contains 14 residues. Losses at the gene ends were 8 bases for V and 0 bases for J; bases not matched to a gene: 3. Germline values: CDR1 MNHEY, CDR2 SMNVEV (reference sequence). In DNA form, the CDR3 reads TGTGCCAGCGGAACAGGGGGCTCTGGAAACACCATATATTTT. It specifies CASGTGGSGNTIYF.

This chain links TRBV4-1 with TRBJ1-1, with D maybe TRBD1 (6 bases). V was trimmed by 4 bases and J by 3 bases, leaving 12 bases between them. The CDR3 has 14 amino acids. The V gene's germline CDR1 is MGHRA and CDR2 YSYEKL. In DNA, the CDR3 is TGCGCCAGCAGCCCTAGCGGGGGCTACACTGAAGCTTTCTTT. It encodes CASSPSGGYTEAFF.

The J gene is TRBJ2-1, the V gene TRBV29-1; D uncertain. V shed 0 bases and J shed 2 bases, with 8 bases lying between them. CDR1 and CDR2 (germline): SQVTM, ANQGSEA. This CDR3 has 14 amino acids. CDR3 in DNA: TGCAGCGTTGAAGATCGAAACACCTACAATGAGCAGTTCTTC. It codes for CSVEDRNTYNEQFF.

The chain uses TRBV4-1 and TRBJ1-2; no clear D gene. Germline V gives CDR1 MGHRA, CDR2 YSYEKL. Trimming shortened V by 0 bases and J by 8 bases, and 16 bases separated the two germline ends. CDR3 length: 15 residues. The CDR3: CASSQDIGGQAGYTF. CDR3 sequence (DNA): TGCGCCAGCAGCCAAGATATTGGTGGCCAGGCGGGCTACACCTTC.